Listed below are T cell receptor beta chains from one sample, sequenced in a study of blood T cell repertoires in COVID-19. Using immunoSEQ multiplex PCR, the repertoire was profiled, and TCRdb retains in-frame clones only, with some absent. The sample has 250,000 to 350,000 clones, roughly 87% seen once. The sequenced material came from PBMCs or T cells enriched from blood (not recorded which). These receptors were obtained from a woman aged 25 to 45 who had recovered from COVID-19. Both conserved end residues are part of each CDR3. A D gene is named only where the DNA matches it firmly. Where a row states a size, it is once, few, many or the class of an expanded clone; other rows omit it.

J gene	D gene	V gene	clone size	CDR3 DNA	CDR3 protein
TRBJ2-7	NA	TRBV27	NA	TGTGCCAGCAGTTTATACAGGGCGCTTGACGAGCAGTACTTC	CASSLYRALDEQYF
TRBJ2-1	TRBD2	TRBV27	NA	TGTGCCAGCCGGGCGAGACTAGCGGAGACCTACAATGAGCAGTTCTTC	CASRARLAETYNEQFF
TRBJ2-1	TRBD2	TRBV7-9	NA	TGTGCCAGCAGCTTAGCCCTAGCGGGAACATACAATGAGCAGTTCTTC	CASSLALAGTYNEQFF
TRBJ2-5	TRBD2	TRBV20-1	NA	TGCAGTGCTAGTCCCCTGGTGATAGCGGGGGGAAACCAAGAGACCCAGTACTTC	CSASPLVIAGGNQETQYF
TRBJ2-2	TRBD2	TRBV7-6	NA	TGTGCCAGCAGCTTAGAGGGACTAACTCCCATTAACACCGGGGAGCTGTTTTTT	CASSLEGLTPINTGELFF
TRBJ2-1	TRBD2	TRBV29-1	NA	TGCAGCGTTGGGGGCGGGAGTGCTTACAATGAGCAGTTCTTC	CSVGGGSAYNEQFF
TRBJ1-1	NA	TRBV7-3	NA	TGTGCCAGCAGCTTAAGCGCAGGTCAGGAAGCTTTCTTT	CASSLSAGQEAFF
TRBJ2-1	NA	TRBV20-1	NA	TGCAGTGCTAGTTTCGGTAGCTCCTACAATGAGCAGTTCTTC	CSASFGSSYNEQFF
TRBJ1-2	TRBD1	TRBV5-4	NA	TGTGCCAGCAGCTTACAGGGGTCCCTCGAAGATGGCTACACCTTC	CASSLQGSLEDGYTF
TRBJ2-7	NA	TRBV9	NA	TGTGCCAGCAGCGTAGGAGGTAGCGGTTCCTACGAGCAGTACTTC	CASSVGGSGSYEQYF
TRBJ1-2	NA	TRBV7-2	NA	TGTGCCAGCAGCTGGCGGGACGTGTCGGGATATGGCTACACCTTC	CASSWRDVSGYGYTF
TRBJ1-1	TRBD1	TRBV27	once	TGTGCCAGCAACAGGGGGCGCCTATTTGACACTGAAGCTTTCTTT	CASNRGRLFDTEAFF
TRBJ2-2	NA	TRBV3-1/TRBV3-2	NA	TGTGCCAGCAGCCATTTCCGAGTCAACACCGGGGAGCTGTTTTTT	CASSHFRVNTGELFF
TRBJ2-3	TRBD2	TRBV4-3	NA	TGCGCCAGCAGCCAAATTCTAGCGGGGGGCACAGATACGCAGTATTTT	CASSQILAGGTDTQYF
TRBJ1-2	NA	TRBV19	NA	TGTGCCAGTAGTATCAGGGTCGGAAACTATGGCTACACCTTC	CASSIRVGNYGYTF
TRBJ2-7	NA	TRBV9	NA	TGTGCCAGCAGCGTAGACGGTGTAAGGGGCGATGGGTACGAGCAGTACTTC	CASSVDGVRGDGYEQYF
TRBJ2-1	TRBD2	TRBV6-5	NA	TGTGCCAGCAGGATTAGCGGGGGTAGAAATGAGCAGTTCTTC	CASRISGGRNEQFF
TRBJ1-1	NA	TRBV7-9	once	TGTGCCAGCAGCCGAACGAACACGAACACTGAAGCTTTCTTT	CASSRTNTNTEAFF
TRBJ1-5	TRBD1	TRBV7-6	NA	TGTGCCAGCTCTCCAGGTAACAGGGGGCTGAATCAGCCCCAGCATTTT	CASSPGNRGLNQPQHF
TRBJ2-3	TRBD2	TRBV7-9	NA	TGTGCCAGCAGCTCGGGACTAGCGGGCCTTGTCACAGATACGCAGTATTTT	CASSSGLAGLVTDTQYF
TRBJ2-7	TRBD1	TRBV5-1	few	TGCGCCAGCAGCTCGCCCGGGGACAGGGCCTACGAGCAGTACTTC	CASSSPGDRAYEQYF
TRBJ1-1	NA	TRBV6-5	NA	TGTGCCAGCAGTTACTCCGGTACAGTTGAAGCTTTCTTT	CASSYSGTVEAFF
TRBJ2-7	NA	TRBV6-7	once	TGTGCCGGGACATTCGAATACGAGCAGTACTTC	CAGTFEYEQYF
TRBJ1-5	NA	TRBV6-5	NA	TGTGCCAGCAGTTACGACAGAGAATGGCCCCAGCATTTT	CASSYDREWPQHF
TRBJ1-2	TRBD1	TRBV5-1	NA	TGCGCCAGCAGCGATCGGGACAGGGGGAGGTCGGGCTACACCTTC	CASSDRDRGRSGYTF
TRBJ1-1	NA	TRBV7-2	NA	TGTGCCAGCAGTCCAGGCGGGAATATGAACACTGAAGCTTTCTTT	CASSPGGNMNTEAFF
TRBJ2-2	NA	TRBV9	NA	TGTGCCAGCGGCGGGGGCAACACCGGGGAGCTGTTTTTT	CASGGGNTGELFF
TRBJ1-2	NA	TRBV10-2	NA	TGCGCCAGCAGTACAAGTTATGGCTACACCTTC	CASSTSYGYTF
TRBJ2-5	TRBD1	TRBV11-2	NA	TGTGCCAGCAGCTCCTTTCGACAGGGTGGTCAAGAGACCCAGTACTTC	CASSSFRQGGQETQYF
TRBJ2-3	TRBD1	TRBV6-1	NA	TGTGCCAGCAGTGCTACAGGGGGCATGGGCACAGATACGCAGTATTTT	CASSATGGMGTDTQYF
TRBJ2-7	NA	TRBV20-1	few	TGCAGTGCTAGTCTCCGAATTGGGCCCACAAGGACAGTGACCTACGAGCAGTACTTC	CSASLRIGPTRTVTYEQYF
TRBJ2-3	TRBD2	TRBV4-1	NA	TGCGCCAGCAGCCACCCCTCGGGAGGCCGGAGGATGGATACGCAGTATTTT	CASSHPSGGRRMDTQYF
TRBJ1-1	NA	TRBV28	once	TGTGCCAGCAGTCCCTCCACTGAAGCTTTCTTT	CASSPSTEAFF
TRBJ2-7	TRBD2	TRBV11-3	NA	TGTGCCAGCAGCTTCTCGGGGAGCGGGGGCTACGAGCAGTACTTC	CASSFSGSGGYEQYF
TRBJ1-2	NA	TRBV5-1	NA	TGCGCCAGCAGCTTATCGGGTATCCGCGTCTATGGCTACACCTTC	CASSLSGIRVYGYTF
TRBJ2-2	NA	TRBV6-5	once	TGTGCCAGCAGTTACCAGGGCCCGTACACCGGGGAGCTGTTTTTT	CASSYQGPYTGELFF
TRBJ1-1	NA	TRBV5-1	once	TGCGCCAGCAGTAGGGGGGGCGACACTGAAGCTTTCTTT	CASSRGGDTEAFF
TRBJ1-1	NA	TRBV5-1	few	TGCGCCAGCAGCATCAGTATTGTTGGGAGTCCGTCTCAAGCTTTCTTT	CASSISIVGSPSQAFF
TRBJ2-2	TRBD1	TRBV11-3	NA	TGTGCCAGCAGCCCCCGACAGGGCGCCGGGGAGCTGTTTTTT	CASSPRQGAGELFF
TRBJ1-4	TRBD1	TRBV2	NA	TGTGCCAGCAGTGACGCGGCGGGACAGAAGGGAAAACTGTTTTTT	CASSDAAGQKGKLFF
TRBJ2-3	NA	TRBV9	NA	TGTGCCAGCAGCCCACGACTAGTAGGGGTCACAGATACGCAGTATTTT	CASSPRLVGVTDTQYF
TRBJ2-1	TRBD2	TRBV6-5	NA	TGTGCCAGCAGGACTAGCGCCTACAATGAGCAGTTCTTC	CASRTSAYNEQFF
TRBJ2-1	TRBD2	TRBV18	NA	TGTGCCAGCTCCCCCCTAGCGGGAGTGGGGGCTAATGAGCAGTTCTTC	CASSPLAGVGANEQFF
TRBJ2-3	TRBD1	TRBV5-4	NA	TGTGCCAGCAGCTTGGTAGGGGGCGACCCAGATACGCAGTATTTT	CASSLVGGDPDTQYF
TRBJ1-2	NA	TRBV9	NA	TGTGCCAGCAGCGTCCGACAGACTCCCCTCTATGGCTACACCTTC	CASSVRQTPLYGYTF
TRBJ1-1	NA	TRBV15	NA	TGTGCCACCAGCAGAGATCTACCCACTGAAGCTTTCTTT	CATSRDLPTEAFF
TRBJ1-5	NA	TRBV19	NA	TGTGCCAGCAACTTAAAGGGGTGGCGCAATCAGCCCCAGCATTTT	CASNLKGWRNQPQHF
TRBJ2-5	TRBD2	TRBV4-3	NA	TGCGCCAGCAGCCAAGCTAGTTGGTTTACTAGCGGGGGGGATCAAGAGACCCAGTACTTC	CASSQASWFTSGGDQETQYF
TRBJ2-7	TRBD1	TRBV10-3	NA	TGTGCCATCGCACCCGGGACAGGGGCCTACGAGCAGTACTTC	CAIAPGTGAYEQYF
TRBJ1-2	NA	TRBV2	NA	TGTGCCAGCCTGGGGTCAACAGGGACATGGCCCTATGGCTACACCTTC	CASLGSTGTWPYGYTF
TRBJ2-7	NA	TRBV5-4	NA	TGTGCCAGCAGCTTGGGCGGGTCGGACTACGAGCAGTACTTC	CASSLGGSDYEQYF
TRBJ2-3	NA	TRBV10-3	NA	TGTGCCACCGGCCCCGAGGGGGAGGATACGCAGTATTTT	CATGPEGEDTQYF
TRBJ2-1	TRBD2	TRBV24-1	NA	TGTGCCACCAGTTCCCGTGGCGGGAGGGGGCTCGATGAGCAGTTCTTC	CATSSRGGRGLDEQFF
TRBJ2-6	TRBD1	TRBV6-2/TRBV6-3	NA	TGTGCCAGCAGTTACCCTCTCCTAGGACAGGAGCCTCCTGGGGCCAACGTCCTGACTTTC	CASSYPLLGQEPPGANVLTF
TRBJ2-5	TRBD2	TRBV14	few	TGTGCCAGCAGCCAAGATAGGAGTGGCGGGAGGCGCGTGACCCAGTACTTC	CASSQDRSGGRRVTQYF